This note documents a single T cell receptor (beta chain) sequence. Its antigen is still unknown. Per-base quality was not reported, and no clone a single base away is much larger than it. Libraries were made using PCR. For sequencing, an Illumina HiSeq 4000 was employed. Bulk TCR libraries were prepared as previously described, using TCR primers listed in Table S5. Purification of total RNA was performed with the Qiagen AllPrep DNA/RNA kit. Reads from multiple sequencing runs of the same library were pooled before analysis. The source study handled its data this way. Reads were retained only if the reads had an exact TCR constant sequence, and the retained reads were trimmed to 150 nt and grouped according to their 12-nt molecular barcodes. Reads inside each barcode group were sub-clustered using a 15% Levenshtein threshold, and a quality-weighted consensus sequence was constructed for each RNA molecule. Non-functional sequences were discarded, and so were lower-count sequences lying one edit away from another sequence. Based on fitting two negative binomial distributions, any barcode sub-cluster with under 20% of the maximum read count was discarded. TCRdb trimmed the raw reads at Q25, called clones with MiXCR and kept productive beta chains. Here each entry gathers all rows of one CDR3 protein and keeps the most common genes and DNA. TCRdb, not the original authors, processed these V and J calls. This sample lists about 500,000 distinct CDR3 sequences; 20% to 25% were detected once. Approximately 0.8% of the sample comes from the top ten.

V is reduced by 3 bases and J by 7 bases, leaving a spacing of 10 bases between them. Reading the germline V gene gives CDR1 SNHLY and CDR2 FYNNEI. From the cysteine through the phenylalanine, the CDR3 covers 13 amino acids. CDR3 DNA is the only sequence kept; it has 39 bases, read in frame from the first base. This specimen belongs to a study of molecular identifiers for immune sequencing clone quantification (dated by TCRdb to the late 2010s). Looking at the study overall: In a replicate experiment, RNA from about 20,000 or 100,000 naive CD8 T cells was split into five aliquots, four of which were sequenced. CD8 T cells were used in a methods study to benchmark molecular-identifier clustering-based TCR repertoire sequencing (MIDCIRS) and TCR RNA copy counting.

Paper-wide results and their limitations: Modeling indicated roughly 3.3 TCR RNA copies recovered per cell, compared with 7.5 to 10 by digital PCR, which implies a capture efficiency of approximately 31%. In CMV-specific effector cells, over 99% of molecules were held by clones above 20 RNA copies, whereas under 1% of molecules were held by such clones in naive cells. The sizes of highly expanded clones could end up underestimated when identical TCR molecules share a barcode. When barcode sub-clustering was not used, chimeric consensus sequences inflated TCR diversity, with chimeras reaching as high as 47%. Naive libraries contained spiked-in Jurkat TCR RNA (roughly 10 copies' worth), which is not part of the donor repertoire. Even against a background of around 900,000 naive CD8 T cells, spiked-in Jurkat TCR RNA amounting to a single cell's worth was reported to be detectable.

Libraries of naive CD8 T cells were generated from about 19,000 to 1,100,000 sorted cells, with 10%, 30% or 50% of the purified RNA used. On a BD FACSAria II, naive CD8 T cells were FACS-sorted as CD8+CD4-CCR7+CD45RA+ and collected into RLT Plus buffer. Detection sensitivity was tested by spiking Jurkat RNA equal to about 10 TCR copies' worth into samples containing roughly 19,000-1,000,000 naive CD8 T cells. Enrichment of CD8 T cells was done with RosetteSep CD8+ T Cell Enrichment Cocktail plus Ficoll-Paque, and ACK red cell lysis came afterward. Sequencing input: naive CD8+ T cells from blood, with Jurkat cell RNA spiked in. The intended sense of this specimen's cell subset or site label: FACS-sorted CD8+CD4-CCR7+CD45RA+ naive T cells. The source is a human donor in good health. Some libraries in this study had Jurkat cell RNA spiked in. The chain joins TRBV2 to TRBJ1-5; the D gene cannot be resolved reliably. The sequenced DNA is TGTGCCAGCAGTGATAGGGTGGGGCAGCCCCAGCATTTT. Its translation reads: CASSDRVGQPQHF.